A single TCR beta chain is shown here with its context. As yet, its antigen is unknown. The V end lost 1 base, the J end lost 9 bases, and 12 bases lay between the germline ends. The CDR3 has 14 residues. Germline CDR1 is LNHNV and CDR2 is YYDKDF (reference sequence). This sample is part of a study of cytotoxic CD8 clonotypes in ibrutinib-treated CLL. Study-wide results and limits: Higher circulating CD8+ T-cell counts strongly accompanied higher baseline clonality, above age-matched healthy donors.

Depths of 1 in 200,000 to 1 in 1 million T cells were the sequencing target. Some clones are missing from TCRdb's copy, which holds only in-frame ones; the method was immunoSEQ multiplex PCR. The sample contains around 300,000 clones, approximately 80% of which appear only once. This chain uses TRBV15 with TRBJ1-4; D remains ambiguous. The origin of this receptor is a human donor with chronic lymphocytic leukemia. The material was PBMCs, obtained before ibrutinib treatment. CDR3 in amino acids: CATSRVGAEKKLFF. The CDR3 nucleotides read TGTGCCACCAGCAGAGTCGGCGCTGAGAAAAAACTGTTTTTT.